Reported below is one TCR beta chain. The antigen is unknown. The data originate from a study of cytomegalovirus exposure and HLA in healthy donors. Study-level background: The study placed around 80% of its 350 to 400 genotyped donors in the Caucasian-associated ancestry cluster.

Regarding donors, all were healthy bone marrow donors. The PCR contained 60 Vbeta and 13 Jbeta primers. Assay: immunoSEQ multiplex PCR; the TCRdb copy retains only in-frame clones and omits some. The sample holds 100,000 to 140,000 clones, under 85% seen once. Study-level results: Association of a missense DCLRE1C variant with TCR beta V- and J-gene trimming was reported in a later analysis. Most TCR sequences were seen very rarely across donors, but some public TCRs occurred in many.

The V and J ends lost 1 base and 6 bases respectively, with 8 bases between them. The CDR3 has 14 amino acids. CDR1 is SGHRS, CDR2 YFSETQ, per germline. The sample consisted of PBMCs. This sequence originates from a male donor in good health and CMV-seronegative. This sequence joins TRBV5-1 and TRBJ1-6; D perhaps matches TRBD1 (6 bases). This chain's CDR3 is CASSLTGFNSPLHF. DNA of the CDR3: TGCGCCAGCAGCTTGACAGGGTTTAATTCACCCCTCCACTTT.